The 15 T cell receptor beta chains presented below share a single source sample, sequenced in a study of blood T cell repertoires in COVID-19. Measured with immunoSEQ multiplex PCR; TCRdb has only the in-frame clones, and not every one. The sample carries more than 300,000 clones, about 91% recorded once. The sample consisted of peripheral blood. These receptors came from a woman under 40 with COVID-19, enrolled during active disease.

The CDR3, as DNA: TGTGCCAGCAGCCTTCGGACAGGGGATGAGCAGTACTTC. Protein product: CASSLRTGDEQYF. The chain joins TRBV4-2 to TRBJ2-7; 9 bases match TRBD1. The trim removed 4 bases at V and 7 bases at J, leaving 5 bases unmatched. The V gene's germline CDR1 is LGHNA and CDR2 YNFKEQ. The CDR3 has 13 amino acids.

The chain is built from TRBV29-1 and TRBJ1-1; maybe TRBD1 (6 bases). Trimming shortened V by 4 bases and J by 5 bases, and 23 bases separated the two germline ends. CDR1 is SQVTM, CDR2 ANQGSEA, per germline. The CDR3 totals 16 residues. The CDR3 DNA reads TGCAGCGTTGGGGGGCCCAGGTGGTCCCCGGGAACTGAAGCTTTCTTT. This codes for CSVGGPRWSPGTEAFF.

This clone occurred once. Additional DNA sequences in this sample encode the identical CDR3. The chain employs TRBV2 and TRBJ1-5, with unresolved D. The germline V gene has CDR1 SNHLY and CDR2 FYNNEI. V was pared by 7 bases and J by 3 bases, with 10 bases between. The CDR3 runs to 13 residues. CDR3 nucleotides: TGTGCCAGCAAAGGCCAGGTCAATCAGCCCCAGCATTTT. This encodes CASKGQVNQPQHF.

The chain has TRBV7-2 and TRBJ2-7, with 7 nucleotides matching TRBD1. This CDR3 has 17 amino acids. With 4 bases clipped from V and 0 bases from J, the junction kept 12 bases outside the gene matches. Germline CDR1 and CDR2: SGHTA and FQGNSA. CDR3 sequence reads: CASSSIRQGGSSYEQYF. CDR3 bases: TGTGCCAGCAGCTCTATCCGACAGGGCGGTTCCTCCTACGAGCAGTACTTC. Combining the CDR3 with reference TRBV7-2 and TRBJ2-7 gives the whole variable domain GAGVSQSPSNKVTEKGKDVELRCDPISGHTALYWYRQSLGQGLEFLIYFQGNSAPDKSGLPSDRFSAERTGGSVSTLTIQRTQQEDSAVYLCASSSIRQGGSSYEQYFGPGTRLTVT.

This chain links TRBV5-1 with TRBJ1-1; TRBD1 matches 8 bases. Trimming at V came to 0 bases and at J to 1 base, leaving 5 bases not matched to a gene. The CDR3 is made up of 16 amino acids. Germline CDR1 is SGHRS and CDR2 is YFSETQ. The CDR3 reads CASSLAQGAGNTEAFF. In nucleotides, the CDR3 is TGCGCCAGCAGCTTGGCGCAGGGGGCAGGGAACACTGAAGCTTTCTTT.

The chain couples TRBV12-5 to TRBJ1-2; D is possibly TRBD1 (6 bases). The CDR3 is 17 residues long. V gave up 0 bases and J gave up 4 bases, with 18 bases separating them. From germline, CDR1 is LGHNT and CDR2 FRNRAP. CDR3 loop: CASGLVVIGQSIYGYTF. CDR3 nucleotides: TGTGCTAGTGGTTTGGTAGTAATAGGACAGTCTATCTATGGCTACACCTTC.

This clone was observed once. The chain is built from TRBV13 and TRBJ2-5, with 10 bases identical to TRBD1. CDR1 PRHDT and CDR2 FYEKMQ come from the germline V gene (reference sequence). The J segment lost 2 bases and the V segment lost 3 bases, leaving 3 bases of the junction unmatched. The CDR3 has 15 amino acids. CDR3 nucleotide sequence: TGTGCCAGCAGCTTTCGACAGGGGGCACAAGAGACCCAGTACTTC. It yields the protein CASSFRQGAQETQYF. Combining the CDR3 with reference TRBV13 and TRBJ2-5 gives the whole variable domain AAGVIQSPRHLIKEKRETATLKCYPIPRHDTVYWYQQGPGQDPQFLISFYEKMQSDKGSIPDRFSAQQFSDYHSELNMSSLELGDSALYFCASSFRQGAQETQYFGPGTRLLVL.

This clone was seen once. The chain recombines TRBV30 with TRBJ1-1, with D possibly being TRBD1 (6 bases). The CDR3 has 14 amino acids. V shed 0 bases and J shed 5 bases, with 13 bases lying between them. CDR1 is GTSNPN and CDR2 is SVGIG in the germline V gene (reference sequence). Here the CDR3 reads CAWSVGGGETEAFF. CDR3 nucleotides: TGTGCCTGGAGTGTAGGAGGGGGGGAAACTGAAGCTTTCTTT.

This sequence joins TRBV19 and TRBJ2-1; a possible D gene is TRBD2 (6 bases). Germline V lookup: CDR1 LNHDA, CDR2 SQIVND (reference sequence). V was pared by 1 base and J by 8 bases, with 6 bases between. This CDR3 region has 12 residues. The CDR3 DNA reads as TGTGCCAGTAGTATAGGGGGGGATGAGCAGTTCTTC. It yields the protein CASSIGGDEQFF.

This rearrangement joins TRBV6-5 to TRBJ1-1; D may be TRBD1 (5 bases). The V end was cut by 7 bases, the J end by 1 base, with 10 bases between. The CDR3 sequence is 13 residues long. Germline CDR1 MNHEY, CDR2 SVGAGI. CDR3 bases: TGTGCCAGCATGGAGGGGTGGAACACTGAAGCTTTCTTT. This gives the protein CASMEGWNTEAFF.

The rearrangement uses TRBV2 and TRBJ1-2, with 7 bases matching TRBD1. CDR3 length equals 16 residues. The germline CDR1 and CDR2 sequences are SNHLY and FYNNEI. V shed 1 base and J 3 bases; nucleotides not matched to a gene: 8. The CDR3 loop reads CASSEDPTGDYYGYTF. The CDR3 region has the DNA TGTGCCAGCAGTGAAGATCCCACAGGGGATTACTATGGCTACACCTTC.

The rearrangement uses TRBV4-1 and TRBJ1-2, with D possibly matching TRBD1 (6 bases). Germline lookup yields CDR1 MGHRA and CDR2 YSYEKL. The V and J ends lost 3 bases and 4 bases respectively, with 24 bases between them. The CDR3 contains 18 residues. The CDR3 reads CASSQAVLRTASPYGYTF. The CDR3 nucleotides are TGCGCCAGCAGCCAGGCCGTGTTGAGGACAGCGAGCCCCTATGGCTACACCTTC.

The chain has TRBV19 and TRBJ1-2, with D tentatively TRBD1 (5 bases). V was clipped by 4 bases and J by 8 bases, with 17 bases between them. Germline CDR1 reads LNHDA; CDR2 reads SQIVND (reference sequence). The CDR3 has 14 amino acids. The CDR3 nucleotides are TGTGCCAGTAGTACCCCGGGGGGGATGGGGGGCTACACCTTC. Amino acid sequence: CASSTPGGMGGYTF.

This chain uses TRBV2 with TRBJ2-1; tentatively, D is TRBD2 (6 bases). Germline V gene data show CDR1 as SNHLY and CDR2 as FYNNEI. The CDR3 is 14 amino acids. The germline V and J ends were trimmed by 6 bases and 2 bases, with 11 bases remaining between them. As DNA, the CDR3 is TGTGCCAGCAGGGCTTCTAGCGCCTACAATGAGCAGTTCTTC. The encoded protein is CASRASSAYNEQFF.

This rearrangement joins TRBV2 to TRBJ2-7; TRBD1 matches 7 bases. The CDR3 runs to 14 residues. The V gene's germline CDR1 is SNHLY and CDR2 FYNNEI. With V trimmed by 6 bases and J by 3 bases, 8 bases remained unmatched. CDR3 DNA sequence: TGTGCCAGCAGCCTCGGACAGGTGAACTACGAGCAGTACTTC. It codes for CASSLGQVNYEQYF.